The clone carrying this T cell receptor beta chain showed up just once. The sample is drawn from a study of OX40 agonist ivuxolimab in advanced cancers. V lost 0 bases, J lost 4 bases, and 14 bases lay in between. Germline CDR1 MNHNY, CDR2 SVGAGI (reference sequence). The CDR3 runs 16 residues. Some clones are missing from TCRdb's copy, which holds only in-frame ones; the method was immunoSEQ multiplex PCR. This sample has some 75,000 clones; less than 90% occur once, and the top ten carry 2.5% to 3.5%. Sequences were derived from CD4+ or CD8+ T cells sorted from blood, sampled in a trial of the OX40 agonist ivuxolimab. The source is an adult with an advanced solid tumor such as melanoma, head and neck, liver or kidney cancer. The chain has TRBV6-6 and TRBJ2-3, with D unclear. The CDR3 spells CASSYSPRAGSDTQYF. CDR3 DNA: TGTGCCAGCAGTTACTCGCCCCGGGCCGGGTCAGATACGCAGTATTTT.